Presented here are 5 T cell receptor beta chains from one specimen sequenced in a study of naive CD8 T cells in extremely preterm neonates. Study outcomes and limitations: Relative to older groups, preterm infants had shorter, less trimmed CDR3s with fewer N additions.

Preterm samples came from extremely preterm deliveries at about 22-29 weeks. No antigens are known for them. Data came from immunoSEQ multiplex PCR; TCRdb stores just in-frame clones and leaves some out. The sample lists about 23,000 clones, about 91% seen once, with 0.93% in the top ten. Sequenced: naive CD8+ T cells from cord blood. Receptor source: a boy who was born preterm.

The rearrangement uses TRBV5-5 and TRBJ2-7; 9 bases agree with TRBD1. Germline values: CDR1 SGHKS, CDR2 YYEKEE (reference sequence). This CDR3 contains 14 residues. V shed 0 bases, J shed 2 bases, and the junction held 0 bases outside the gene matches. The CDR3, as DNA: TGTGCCAGCAGCTTGGGACAGGGGGCCTACGAGCAGTACTTC. Protein: CASSLGQGAYEQYF.

The chain combines TRBV13 with TRBJ2-2, with 8 bases aligning to TRBD1. This CDR3 region has 15 residues. Germline V lookup: CDR1 PRHDT, CDR2 FYEKMQ (reference sequence). J lost 3 bases, V lost 1 base, and 1 base had no gene match. CDR3 sequence: CASSLAGGDTGELFF. CDR3 nucleotide sequence: TGTGCCAGCAGCTTAGCAGGGGGCGACACCGGGGAGCTGTTTTTT.

The rearrangement links TRBV27 to TRBJ2-7; TRBD1 matches at 10 bases. J was trimmed by 6 bases and V by 3 bases; bases with no gene match: 2. CDR1 MNHEY and CDR2 SMNVEV come from the germline V gene (reference sequence). The CDR3 length is 13 residues. CDR3 sequence reads: CASSFRTGGEQYF. DNA of the CDR3: TGTGCCAGCAGTTTCAGGACAGGGGGCGAGCAGTACTTC.

The chain combines TRBV4-1 with TRBJ1-2; a possible D gene is TRBD1 (5 bases). V was cut by 2 bases and J by 0 bases, with 7 bases left in between. CDR3 size: 14 residues. Germline CDR1 reads MGHRA; CDR2 reads YSYEKL. The CDR3 protein is CASSQKTANYGYTF. The CDR3 DNA is TGCGCCAGCAGCCAAAAGACAGCTAACTATGGCTACACCTTC.

The chain uses TRBV27 and TRBJ2-2, with D tentatively TRBD1 (6 bases). CDR1 and CDR2 (germline): MNHEY, SMNVEV (reference sequence). The CDR3 length is 14 residues. The ends were cut back, 2 bases at V and 7 bases at J, with 11 bases in the middle. The CDR3 loop reads CASSLGQGYGELFF. The CDR3 region has the DNA TGTGCCAGCAGTTTAGGCCAGGGGTACGGGGAGCTGTTTTTT.